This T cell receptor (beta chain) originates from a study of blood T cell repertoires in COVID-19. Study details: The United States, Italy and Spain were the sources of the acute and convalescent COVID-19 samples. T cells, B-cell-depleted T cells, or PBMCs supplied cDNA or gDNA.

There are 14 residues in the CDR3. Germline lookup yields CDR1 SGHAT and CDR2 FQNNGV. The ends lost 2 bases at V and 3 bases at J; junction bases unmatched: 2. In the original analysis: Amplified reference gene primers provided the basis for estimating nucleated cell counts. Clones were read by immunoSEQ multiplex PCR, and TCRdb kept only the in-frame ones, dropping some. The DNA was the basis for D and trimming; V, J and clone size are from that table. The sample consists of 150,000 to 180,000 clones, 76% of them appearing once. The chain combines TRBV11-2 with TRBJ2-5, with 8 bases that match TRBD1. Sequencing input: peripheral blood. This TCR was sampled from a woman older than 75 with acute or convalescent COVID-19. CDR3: CASSLQGAEETQYF. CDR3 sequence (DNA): TGTGCCAGCAGCTTACAGGGGGCGGAAGAGACCCAGTACTTC.